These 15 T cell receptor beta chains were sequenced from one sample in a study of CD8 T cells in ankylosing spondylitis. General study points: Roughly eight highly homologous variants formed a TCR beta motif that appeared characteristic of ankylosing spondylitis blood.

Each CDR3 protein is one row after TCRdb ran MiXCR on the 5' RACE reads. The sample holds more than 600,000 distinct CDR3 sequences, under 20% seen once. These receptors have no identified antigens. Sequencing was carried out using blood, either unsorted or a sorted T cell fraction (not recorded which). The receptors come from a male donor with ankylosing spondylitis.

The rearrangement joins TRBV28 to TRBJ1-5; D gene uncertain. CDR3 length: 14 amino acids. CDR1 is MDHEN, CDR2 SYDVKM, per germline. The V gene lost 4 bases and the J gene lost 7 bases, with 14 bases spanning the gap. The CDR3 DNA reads TGTGCCAGCAGTTATCCGGGATTAGCCCAGCCCCAGCATTTT. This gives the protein CASSYPGLAQPQHF.

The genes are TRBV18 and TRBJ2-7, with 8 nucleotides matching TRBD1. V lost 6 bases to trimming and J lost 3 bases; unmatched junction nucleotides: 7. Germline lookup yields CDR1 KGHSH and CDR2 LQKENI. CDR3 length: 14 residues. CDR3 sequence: CASSAGQAFYEQYF. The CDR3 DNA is TGTGCCAGCTCCGCGGGACAGGCCTTCTACGAGCAGTACTTC.

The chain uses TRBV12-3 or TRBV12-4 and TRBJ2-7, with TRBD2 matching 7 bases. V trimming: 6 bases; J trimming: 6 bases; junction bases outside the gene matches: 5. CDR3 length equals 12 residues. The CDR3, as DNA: TGTGCCAGCAGCAAGGGAGGGGCCGAGCAGTACTTC. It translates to CASSKGGAEQYF.

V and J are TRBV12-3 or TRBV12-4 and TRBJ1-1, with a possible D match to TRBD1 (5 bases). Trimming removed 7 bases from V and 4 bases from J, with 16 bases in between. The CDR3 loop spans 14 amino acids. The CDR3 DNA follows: TGTGCCAGCATAAGACAGTGGGACGGCACTGAAGCTTTCTTT. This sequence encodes CASIRQWDGTEAFF.

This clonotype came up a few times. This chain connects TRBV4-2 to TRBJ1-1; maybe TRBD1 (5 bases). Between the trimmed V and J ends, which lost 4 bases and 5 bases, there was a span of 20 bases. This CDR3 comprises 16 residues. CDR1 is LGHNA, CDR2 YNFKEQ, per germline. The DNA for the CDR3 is TGTGCCAGCAGCCTCAACCGGGGGGGGTCTAGGACTGAAGCTTTCTTT. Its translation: CASSLNRGGSRTEAFF.

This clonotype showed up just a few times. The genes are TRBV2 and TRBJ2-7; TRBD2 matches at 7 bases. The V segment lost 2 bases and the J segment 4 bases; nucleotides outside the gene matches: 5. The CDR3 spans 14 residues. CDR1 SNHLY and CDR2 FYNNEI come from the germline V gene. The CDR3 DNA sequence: TGTGCCAGCAGTGAACTAGCGGATGTATACGAGCAGTACTTC. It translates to CASSELADVYEQYF.

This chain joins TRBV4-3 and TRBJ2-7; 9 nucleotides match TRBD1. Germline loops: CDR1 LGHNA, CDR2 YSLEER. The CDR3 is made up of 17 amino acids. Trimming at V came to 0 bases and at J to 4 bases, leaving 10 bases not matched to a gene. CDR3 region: CASSQELTGQGRYEQYF. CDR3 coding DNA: TGCGCCAGCAGCCAAGAGCTGACCGGACAGGGGAGGTACGAGCAGTACTTC.

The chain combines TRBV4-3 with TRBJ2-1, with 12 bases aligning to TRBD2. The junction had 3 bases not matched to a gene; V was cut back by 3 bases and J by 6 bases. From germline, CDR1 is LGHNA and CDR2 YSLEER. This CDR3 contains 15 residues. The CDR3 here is CASSHLAGGFNEQFF. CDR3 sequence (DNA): TGCGCCAGCAGCCACCTAGCGGGAGGGTTCAATGAGCAGTTCTTC.

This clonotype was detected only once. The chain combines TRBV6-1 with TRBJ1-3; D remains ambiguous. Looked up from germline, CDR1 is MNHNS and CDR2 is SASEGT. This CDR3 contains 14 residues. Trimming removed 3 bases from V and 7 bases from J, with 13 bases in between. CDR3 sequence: CASSDDGLRNTIYF. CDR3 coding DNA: TGTGCCAGCAGTGACGACGGGTTAAGGAACACCATATATTTT.

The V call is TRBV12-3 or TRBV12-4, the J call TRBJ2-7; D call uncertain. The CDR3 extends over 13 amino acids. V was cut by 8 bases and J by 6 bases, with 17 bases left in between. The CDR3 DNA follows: TGTGCCAGCCTAGGGTCCCTGGGCGTCGAGCAGTACTTC. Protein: CASLGSLGVEQYF.

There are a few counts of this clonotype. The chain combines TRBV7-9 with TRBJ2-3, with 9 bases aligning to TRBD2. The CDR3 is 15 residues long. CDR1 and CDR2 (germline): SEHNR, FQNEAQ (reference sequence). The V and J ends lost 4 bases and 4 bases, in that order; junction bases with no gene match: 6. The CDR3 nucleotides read TGTGCCAGCAGCTCCAGAGGCGGGGGGGCAGATACGCAGTATTTT. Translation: CASSSRGGGADTQYF. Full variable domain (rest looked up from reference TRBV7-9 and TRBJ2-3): DTGVSQNPRHKITKRGQNVTFRCDPISEHNRLYWYRQTLGQGPEFLTYFQNEAQLEKSRLLSDRFSAERPKGSFSTLEIQRTEQGDSAMYLCASSSRGGGADTQYFGPGTRLTVL.

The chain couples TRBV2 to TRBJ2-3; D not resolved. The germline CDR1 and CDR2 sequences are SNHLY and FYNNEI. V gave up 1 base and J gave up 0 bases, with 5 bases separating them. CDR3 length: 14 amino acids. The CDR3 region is CASSEDTSTDTQYF. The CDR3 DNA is TGTGCCAGCAGTGAAGATACTAGCACAGATACGCAGTATTTT.

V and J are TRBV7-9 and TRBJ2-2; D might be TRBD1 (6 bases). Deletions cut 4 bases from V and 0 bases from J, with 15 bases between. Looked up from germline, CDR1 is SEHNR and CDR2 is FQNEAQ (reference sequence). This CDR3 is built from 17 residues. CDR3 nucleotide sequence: TGTGCCAGCAGCTCACCAACAGGGAACGCGAACACCGGGGAGCTGTTTTTT. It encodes CASSSPTGNANTGELFF. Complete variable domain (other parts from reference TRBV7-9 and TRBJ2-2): DTGVSQNPRHKITKRGQNVTFRCDPISEHNRLYWYRQTLGQGPEFLTYFQNEAQLEKSRLLSDRFSAERPKGSFSTLEIQRTEQGDSAMYLCASSSPTGNANTGELFFGEGSRLTVL.

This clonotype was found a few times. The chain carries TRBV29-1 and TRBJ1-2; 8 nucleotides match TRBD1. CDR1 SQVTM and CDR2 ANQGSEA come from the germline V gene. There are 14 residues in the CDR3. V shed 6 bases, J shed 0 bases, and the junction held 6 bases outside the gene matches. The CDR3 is CSVTGQGTNYGYTF. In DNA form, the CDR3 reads TGCAGCGTAACTGGACAGGGCACTAACTATGGCTACACCTTC.

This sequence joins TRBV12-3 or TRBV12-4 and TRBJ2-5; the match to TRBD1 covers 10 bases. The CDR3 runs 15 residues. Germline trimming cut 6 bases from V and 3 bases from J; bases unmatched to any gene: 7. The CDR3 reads CASRPTDRGEETQYF. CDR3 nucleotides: TGTGCCAGCAGACCCACGGACAGGGGGGAAGAGACCCAGTACTTC.